This T cell receptor beta chain was identified during a study of cytomegalovirus exposure and HLA in healthy donors. Across the whole study: Early release data held 85 million or so unique TCRs from HLA-typed donors. Findings of the study overall: Later on, an analysis tied about 17,000 TCR beta sequences to HLA alleles at 0.05 false discovery rate. The authors later linked a missense DCLRE1C variant to TCR beta V- and J-gene trimming.

As concerns this clone: The antigen is not known.

The study ran its PCR with 60 Vbeta and 13 Jbeta primers. Per the original data handling: A later analysis counted approximately 80 million unique TCR beta chains, some 11 million shared. Produced via immunoSEQ multiplex PCR; TCRdb's table is partial and in-frame only. The DNA gave D and trimming, while V, J and clone size come from that table. Here the sample spans 50,000 to 55,000 clones, 72% being singletons. Germline loops: CDR1 MDHEN, CDR2 SYDVKM. V dropped 4 bases and J dropped 2 bases, with 21 bases sitting between them. This CDR3 is 18 amino acids long. The chain uses TRBV28 and TRBJ1-5, with D perhaps TRBD1 (6 bases). This sequence originates from a woman aged 45 to 65 in good health and CMV-seropositive. The sample consisted of PBMCs. The CDR3 DNA reads as TGTGCCAGCAGTTCCCCCCCGGTCGGGGGGGCGGGCAATCAGCCCCAGCATTTT. Translating gives CASSSPPVGGAGNQPQHF.